This T cell receptor beta chain derives from a study of blood T cells in healthy people across ages. Broader study findings: Older age coincided with a roughly linear decline in TCR beta diversity per million T cells.

For this clonotype: The antigen is undetermined.

Per the germline V gene, CDR1 is SGHTA and CDR2 is FQGTGA. The CDR3 is 19 residues long. V lost 3 bases and J lost 0, with 18 bases in between. The authors ran a second PCR of roughly 6 to 11 cycles using a sample-barcoded 5' primer and a J-beta primer mix. Each CDR3 protein gets one entry after TCRdb re-called the 5' RACE reads with MiXCR. The sample has hundreds of thousands of distinct CDR3 sequences; less than 25% are singletons. This sample was shared with a second study, whose subject was T cells of mothers and their children. That paper adds: Donation came from three healthy Caucasian mothers together with their six children.

This chain uses TRBV7-3 with TRBJ2-6; weak D call: TRBD1 (6 bases). This clonotype was sampled from a boy younger than 18 in good health. Material for sequencing was blood. CDR3 in amino acids: CASSFTLVTGLSGANVLTF. CDR3 DNA: TGTGCCAGCAGCTTCACCCTCGTGACAGGTCTCTCTGGGGCCAACGTCCTGACTTTC.